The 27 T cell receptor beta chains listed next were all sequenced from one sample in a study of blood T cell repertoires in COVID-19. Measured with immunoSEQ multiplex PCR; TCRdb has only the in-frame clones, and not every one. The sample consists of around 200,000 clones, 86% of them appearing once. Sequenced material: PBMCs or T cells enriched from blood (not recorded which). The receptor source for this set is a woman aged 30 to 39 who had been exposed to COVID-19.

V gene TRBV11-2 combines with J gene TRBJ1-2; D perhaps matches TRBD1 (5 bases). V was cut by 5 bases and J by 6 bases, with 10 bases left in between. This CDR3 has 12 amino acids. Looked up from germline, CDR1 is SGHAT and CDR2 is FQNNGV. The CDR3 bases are TGTGCCAGCAGCCCCTGGGGGGATGGCTACACCTTC. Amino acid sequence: CASSPWGDGYTF.

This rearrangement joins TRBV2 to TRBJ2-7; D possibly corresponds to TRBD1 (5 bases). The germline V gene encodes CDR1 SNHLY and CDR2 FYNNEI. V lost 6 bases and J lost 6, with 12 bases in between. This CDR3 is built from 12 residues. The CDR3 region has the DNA TGTGCCAGCAGGCCCGACAGTAGCGAGCAGTACTTC. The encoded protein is CASRPDSSEQYF.

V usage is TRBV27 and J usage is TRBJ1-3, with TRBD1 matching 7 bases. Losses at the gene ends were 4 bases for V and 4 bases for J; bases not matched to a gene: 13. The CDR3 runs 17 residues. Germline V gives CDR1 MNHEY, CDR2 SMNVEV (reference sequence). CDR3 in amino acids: CASSSRQGGTGGNTIYF. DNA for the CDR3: TGTGCCAGCAGTTCACGACAGGGCGGTACCGGGGGAAACACCATATATTTT.

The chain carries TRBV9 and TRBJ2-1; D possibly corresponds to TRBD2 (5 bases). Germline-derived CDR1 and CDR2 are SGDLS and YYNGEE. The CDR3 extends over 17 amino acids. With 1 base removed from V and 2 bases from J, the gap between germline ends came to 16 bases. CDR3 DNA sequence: TGTGCCAGCAGCGTACATGACGGGTCCGGGGCCTACAATGAGCAGTTCTTC. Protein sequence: CASSVHDGSGAYNEQFF.

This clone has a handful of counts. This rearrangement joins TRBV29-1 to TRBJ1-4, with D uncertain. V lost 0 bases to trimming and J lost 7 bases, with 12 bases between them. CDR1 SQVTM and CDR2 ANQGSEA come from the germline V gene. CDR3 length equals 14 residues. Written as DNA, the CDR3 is TGCAGCGTTGAAGAAAGTAGTCCTTCTGAAAAACTGTTTTTT. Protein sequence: CSVEESSPSEKLFF.

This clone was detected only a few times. For the CDR3, the DNA is TGTGCCAGCAGGGGGACAGGGTCAGAGCTCAACTATGGCTACACCTTC. Encoded protein: CASRGTGSELNYGYTF. The J gene is TRBJ1-2, the V gene TRBV2, with 9 bases aligning to TRBD1. V shed 6 bases and J 2 bases; nucleotides not matched to a gene: 10. The CDR3 spans 16 residues. Per germline, CDR1 SNHLY and CDR2 FYNNEI.

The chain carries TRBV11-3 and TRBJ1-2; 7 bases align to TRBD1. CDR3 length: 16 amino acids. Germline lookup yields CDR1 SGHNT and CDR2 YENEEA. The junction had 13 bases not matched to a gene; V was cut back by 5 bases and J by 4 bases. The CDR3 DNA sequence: TGTGCCAGCAGCCCCGCCGCCGGGACAGTTGGCTATGGCTACACCTTC. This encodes CASSPAAGTVGYGYTF.

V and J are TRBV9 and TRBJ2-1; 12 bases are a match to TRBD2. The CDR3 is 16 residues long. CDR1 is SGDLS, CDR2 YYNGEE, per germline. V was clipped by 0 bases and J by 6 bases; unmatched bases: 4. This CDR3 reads CASSVDTSGGFNEQFF. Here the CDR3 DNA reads TGTGCCAGCAGCGTAGATACTAGCGGGGGGTTCAATGAGCAGTTCTTC.

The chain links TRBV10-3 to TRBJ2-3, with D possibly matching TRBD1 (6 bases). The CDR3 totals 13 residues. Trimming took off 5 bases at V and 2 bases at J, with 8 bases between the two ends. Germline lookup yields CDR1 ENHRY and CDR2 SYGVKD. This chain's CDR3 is CAISTGTTDTQYF. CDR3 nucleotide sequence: TGTGCCATCAGTACAGGGACCACAGATACGCAGTATTTT.

CDR3 residues: CASTSTGRNYGYTF. The CDR3 DNA sequence: TGTGCCAGCACCTCCACGGGTCGTAACTATGGCTACACCTTC. The genes are TRBV2 and TRBJ1-2; no clear D gene. CDR3 length: 14 residues. Germline assignment: CDR1 SNHLY and CDR2 FYNNEI. V was pared by 7 bases and J by 1 base, with 13 bases between.

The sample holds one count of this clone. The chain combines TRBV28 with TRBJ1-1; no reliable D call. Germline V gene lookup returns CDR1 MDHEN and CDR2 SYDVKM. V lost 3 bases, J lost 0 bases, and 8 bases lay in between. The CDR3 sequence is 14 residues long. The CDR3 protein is CASSFGSMNTEAFF. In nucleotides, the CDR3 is TGTGCCAGCAGTTTCGGGAGCATGAACACTGAAGCTTTCTTT.

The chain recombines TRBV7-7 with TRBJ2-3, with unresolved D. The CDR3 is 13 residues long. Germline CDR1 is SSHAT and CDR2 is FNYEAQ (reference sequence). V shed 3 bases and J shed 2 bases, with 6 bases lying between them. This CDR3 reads CASSLEPTDTQYF. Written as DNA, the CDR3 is TGTGCCAGCAGCTTGGAGCCCACAGATACGCAGTATTTT.

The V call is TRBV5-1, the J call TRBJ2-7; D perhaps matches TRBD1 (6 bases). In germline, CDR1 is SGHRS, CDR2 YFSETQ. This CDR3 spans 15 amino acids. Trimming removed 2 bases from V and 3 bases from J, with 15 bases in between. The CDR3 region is CASSFSRDIIYEQYF. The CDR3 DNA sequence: TGCGCCAGCAGCTTCTCCAGGGACATTATCTACGAGCAGTACTTC. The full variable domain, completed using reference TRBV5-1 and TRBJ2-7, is KAGVTQTPRYLIKTRGQQVTLSCSPISGHRSVSWYQQTPGQGLQFLFEYFSETQRNKGNFPGRFSGRQFSNSRSEMNVSTLELGDSALYLCASSFSRDIIYEQYFGPGTRLTVT.

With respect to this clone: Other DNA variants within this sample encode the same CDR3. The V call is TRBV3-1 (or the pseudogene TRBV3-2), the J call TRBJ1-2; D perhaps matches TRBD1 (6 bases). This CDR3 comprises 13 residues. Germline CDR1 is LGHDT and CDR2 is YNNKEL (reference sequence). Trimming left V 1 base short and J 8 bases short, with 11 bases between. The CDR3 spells CASSQGARGGYTF. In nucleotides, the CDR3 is TGTGCCAGCAGCCAAGGTGCCAGGGGAGGCTACACCTTC.

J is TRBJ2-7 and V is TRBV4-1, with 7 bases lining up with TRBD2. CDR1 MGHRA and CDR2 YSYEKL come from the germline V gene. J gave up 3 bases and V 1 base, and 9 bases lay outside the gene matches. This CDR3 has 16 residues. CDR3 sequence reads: CASSQGVRLADYEQYF. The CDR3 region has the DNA TGCGCCAGCAGCCAAGGGGTGCGACTAGCTGACTACGAGCAGTACTTC.

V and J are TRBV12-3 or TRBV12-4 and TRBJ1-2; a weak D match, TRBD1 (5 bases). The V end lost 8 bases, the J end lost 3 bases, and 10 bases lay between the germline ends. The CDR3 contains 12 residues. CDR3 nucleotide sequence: TGTGCCAGCTCAGGAGGGGACTATGGCTACACCTTC. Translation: CASSGGDYGYTF.

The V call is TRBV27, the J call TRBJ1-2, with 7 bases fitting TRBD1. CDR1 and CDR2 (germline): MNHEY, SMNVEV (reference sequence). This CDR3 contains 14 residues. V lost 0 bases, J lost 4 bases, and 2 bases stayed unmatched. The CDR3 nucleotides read TGTGCCAGCAGTTTATCTCGGACAGGCTATGGCTACACCTTC. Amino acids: CASSLSRTGYGYTF.

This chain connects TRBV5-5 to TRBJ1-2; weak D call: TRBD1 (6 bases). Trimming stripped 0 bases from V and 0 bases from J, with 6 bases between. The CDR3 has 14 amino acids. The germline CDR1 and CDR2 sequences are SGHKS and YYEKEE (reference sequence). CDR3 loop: CASSLAGANYGYTF. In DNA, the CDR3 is TGTGCCAGCAGCTTGGCAGGGGCTAACTATGGCTACACCTTC.

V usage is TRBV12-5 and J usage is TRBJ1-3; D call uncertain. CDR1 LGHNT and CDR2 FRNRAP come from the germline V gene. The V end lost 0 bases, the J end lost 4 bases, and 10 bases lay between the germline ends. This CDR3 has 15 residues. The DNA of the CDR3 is TGTGCTAGTGGTTTGGTACTGGGAGGAGGAAACACCATATATTTT. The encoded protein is CASGLVLGGGNTIYF.

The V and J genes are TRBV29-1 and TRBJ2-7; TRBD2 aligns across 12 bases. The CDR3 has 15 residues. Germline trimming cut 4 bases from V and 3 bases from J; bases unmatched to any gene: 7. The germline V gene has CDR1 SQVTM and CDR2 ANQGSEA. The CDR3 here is CSVGRLAGERYEQYF. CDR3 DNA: TGCAGCGTTGGCCGACTAGCGGGGGAACGCTACGAGCAGTACTTC.

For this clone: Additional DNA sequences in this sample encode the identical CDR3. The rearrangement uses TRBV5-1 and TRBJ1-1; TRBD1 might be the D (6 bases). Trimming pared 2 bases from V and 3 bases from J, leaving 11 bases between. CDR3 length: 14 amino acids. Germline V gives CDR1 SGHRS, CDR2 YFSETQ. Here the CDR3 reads CASSFRGGDTEAFF. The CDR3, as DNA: TGCGCCAGCAGCTTCAGAGGGGGGGACACTGAAGCTTTCTTT.

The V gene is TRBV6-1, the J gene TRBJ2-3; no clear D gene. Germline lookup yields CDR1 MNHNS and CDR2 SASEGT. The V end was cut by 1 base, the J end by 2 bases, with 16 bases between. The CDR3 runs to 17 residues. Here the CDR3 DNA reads TGTGCCAGCAGTGAAGAGCAACCCCCGCGCCCCACAGATACGCAGTATTTT. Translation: CASSEEQPPRPTDTQYF.

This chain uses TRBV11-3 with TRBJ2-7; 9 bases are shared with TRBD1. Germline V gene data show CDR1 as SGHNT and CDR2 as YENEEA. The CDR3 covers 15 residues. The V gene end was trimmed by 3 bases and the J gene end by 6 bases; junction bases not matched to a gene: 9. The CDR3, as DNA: TGTGCCAGCAGCTTCTTCACGGGACAGGGAGTCGAGCAGTACTTC. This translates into CASSFFTGQGVEQYF.

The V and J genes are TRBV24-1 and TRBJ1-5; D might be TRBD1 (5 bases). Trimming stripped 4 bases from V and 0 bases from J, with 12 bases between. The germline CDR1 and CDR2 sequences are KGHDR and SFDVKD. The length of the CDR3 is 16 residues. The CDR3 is CATSDPTDLSNQPQHF. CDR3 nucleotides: TGTGCCACCAGTGACCCGACAGACCTTAGCAATCAGCCCCAGCATTTT.

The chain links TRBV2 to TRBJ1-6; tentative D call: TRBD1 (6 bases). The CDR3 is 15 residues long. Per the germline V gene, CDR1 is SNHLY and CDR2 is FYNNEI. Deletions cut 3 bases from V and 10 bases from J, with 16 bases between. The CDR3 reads CASSDRNRVQSPLHF. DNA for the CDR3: TGTGCCAGCAGTGATAGAAACAGGGTACAATCACCCCTCCACTTT.

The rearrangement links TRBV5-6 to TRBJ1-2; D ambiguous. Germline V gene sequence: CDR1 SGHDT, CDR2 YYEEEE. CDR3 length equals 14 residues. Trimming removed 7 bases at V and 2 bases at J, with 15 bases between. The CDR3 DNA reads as TGTGCCAGCGGGCCCCAACAAACCAACTATGGCTACACCTTC. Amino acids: CASGPQQTNYGYTF.

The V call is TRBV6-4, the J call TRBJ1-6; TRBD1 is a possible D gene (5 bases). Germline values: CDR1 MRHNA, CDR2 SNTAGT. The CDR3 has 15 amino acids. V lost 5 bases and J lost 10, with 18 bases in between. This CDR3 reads CASSPGLSPGSPLHF. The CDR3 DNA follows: TGTGCCAGCAGTCCGGGACTGTCCCCGGGGTCACCCCTCCACTTT.